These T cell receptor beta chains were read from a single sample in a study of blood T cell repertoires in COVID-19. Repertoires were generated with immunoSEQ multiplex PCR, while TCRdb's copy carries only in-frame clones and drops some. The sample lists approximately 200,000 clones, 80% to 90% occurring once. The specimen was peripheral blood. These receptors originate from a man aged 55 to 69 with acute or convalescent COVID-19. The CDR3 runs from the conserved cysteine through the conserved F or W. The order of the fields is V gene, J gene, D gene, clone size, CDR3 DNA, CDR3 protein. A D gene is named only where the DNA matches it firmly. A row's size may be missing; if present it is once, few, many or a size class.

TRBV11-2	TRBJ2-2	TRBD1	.	TGTGCCAGCAGCTTAAAAAGGGACAGGGGTCCCGGGGAGCTGTTTTTT	CASSLKRDRGPGELFF
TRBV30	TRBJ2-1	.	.	TGTGCCTGTTTTCCGGGACAGAGGTTGGGAGGACCTCACAATGAGCAGTTCTTC	CACFPGQRLGGPHNEQFF
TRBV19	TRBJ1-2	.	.	TGTGCCAGTAAAGTAACGGGTAACTATGGCTACACCTTC	CASKVTGNYGYTF
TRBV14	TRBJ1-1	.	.	TGTGCCAGCAGCCAAGATAGGAACACTGAAGCTTTCTTT	CASSQDRNTEAFF
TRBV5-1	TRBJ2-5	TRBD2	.	TGCGCCAGCAGCTTGGGAGGGAGGGGTCAAGAGACCCAGTACTTC	CASSLGGRGQETQYF
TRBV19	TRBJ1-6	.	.	TGTGCCAGTAGTCGGGGGGGGTATTCACCCCTCCACTTT	CASSRGGYSPLHF
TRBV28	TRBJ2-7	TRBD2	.	TGTGCCAGCAGGACTCCCTTGGGACTAGCGAGCTCCTACGAGCAGTACTTC	CASRTPLGLASSYEQYF
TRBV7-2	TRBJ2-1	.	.	TGTGCCAGCAGCTTCACGGGGAATAGTCCCCGAATCTACAATGAGCAGTTCTTC	CASSFTGNSPRIYNEQFF
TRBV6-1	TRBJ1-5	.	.	TGTGCCAGCAGTGAGATGATAGGGGTGGGCAATCAGCCCCAGCATTTT	CASSEMIGVGNQPQHF
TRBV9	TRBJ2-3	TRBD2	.	TGTGCCAGCAGCCCGGGACTAGCGGGAGGGCGTACGCAGTATTTT	CASSPGLAGGRTQYF
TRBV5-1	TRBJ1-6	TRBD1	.	TGCGCCAGCAGCTGGGGGGGACAGGGAAATTCACCCCTCCACTTT	CASSWGGQGNSPLHF
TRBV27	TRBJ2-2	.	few	TGTGCCAGCAGCCGACAGATGTGGAACACCGGGGAGCTGTTTTTT	CASSRQMWNTGELFF
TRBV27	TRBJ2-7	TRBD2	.	TGTGCCAGCAGTAAACTAGCGGGAGGTTACGAGCAGTACTTC	CASSKLAGGYEQYF
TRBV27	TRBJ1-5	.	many	TGTGCCAGCAGTAGGGGGGGGAGCACGGGCAATCAGCCCCAGCATTTT	CASSRGGSTGNQPQHF
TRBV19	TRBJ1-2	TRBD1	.	TGTGCCAGTAAAACAGGGGGCGGCTATGGCTACACCTTC	CASKTGGGYGYTF
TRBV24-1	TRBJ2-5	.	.	TGTGCCACCAGTGATTTGAGGGGGTCACAAGAGACCCAGTACTTC	CATSDLRGSQETQYF
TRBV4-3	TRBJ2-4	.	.	TGCGCCAGCAGCCAAGTAGCAGCCAAAAACATTCAGTACTTC	CASSQVAAKNIQYF
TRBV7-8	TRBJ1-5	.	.	TGTGCCAGCAGCGGACAAATTAGCAATCAGCCCCAGCATTTT	CASSGQISNQPQHF
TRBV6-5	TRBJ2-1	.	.	TGTGCCAGCAGTTACGGAGCGGTAAATGAGCAGTTCTTC	CASSYGAVNEQFF
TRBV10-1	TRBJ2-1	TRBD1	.	TGCGCCAGCAGAGCCGGACAGGGGGATTGGAATGAGCAGTTCTTC	CASRAGQGDWNEQFF
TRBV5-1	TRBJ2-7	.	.	TGCGCCAGCAGTCTCGACTTTAGCTCCTACGAGCAGTACTTC	CASSLDFSSYEQYF
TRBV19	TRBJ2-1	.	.	TGTGCCAGTAGTATTCGAATAGCGGCAGGGCAAAACAATGAGCAGTTCTTC	CASSIRIAAGQNNEQFF
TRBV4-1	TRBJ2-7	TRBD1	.	TGCGCCAGCAGCCAAGGAGTTGGACAGGGTGCTTCCGAGCAGTACTTC	CASSQGVGQGASEQYF
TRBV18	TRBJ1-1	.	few	TGTGCCAGCTCACCAATGACAGGAGCCTTGAACACTGAAGCTTTCTTT	CASSPMTGALNTEAFF
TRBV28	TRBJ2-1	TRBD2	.	TGTGCCAGCAAAGAGCGGGAGCCGTACAATGAGCAGTTCTTC	CASKEREPYNEQFF
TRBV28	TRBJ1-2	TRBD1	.	TGTGCCAGCAGAGAACAGGGGGCGAATAGGTATGGCTACACCTTC	CASREQGANRYGYTF
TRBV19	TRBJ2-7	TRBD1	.	TGTGCCAGTAGTCGGGACAGCTCCTACGAGCAGTACTTC	CASSRDSSYEQYF
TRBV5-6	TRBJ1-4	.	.	TGTGCCAGCAGCCAGTACCGGGACACGGAAAAACTGTTTTTT	CASSQYRDTEKLFF
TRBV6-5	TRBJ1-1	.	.	TGTGCCAGCAGTTACTCGAAGTCGGGGAACACTGAAGCTTTCTTT	CASSYSKSGNTEAFF
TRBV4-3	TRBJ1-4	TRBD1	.	TGCGCCAGCAGCCAAGATTTCGGGACAGGGTGGAATGAAAAACTGTTTTTT	CASSQDFGTGWNEKLFF
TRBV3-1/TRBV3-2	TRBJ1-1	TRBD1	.	TGTGCCAGCTCGGACAGGACTTACAGGAACACTGAAGCTTTCTTT	CASSDRTYRNTEAFF
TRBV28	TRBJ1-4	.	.	TGTGCCAGCAGTTTATCGTATCGGACTAATGAAAAACTGTTTTTT	CASSLSYRTNEKLFF
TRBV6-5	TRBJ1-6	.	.	TGTGCCAGCAGGCAGCGATTAGAGTCACCCCTCCACTTT	CASRQRLESPLHF
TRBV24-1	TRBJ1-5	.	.	TGTGCCACCAGTGATCCCGACGGGAACAATCAGCCCCAGCATTTT	CATSDPDGNNQPQHF
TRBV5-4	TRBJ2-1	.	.	TGTGCCAGCAGCTTAGACGGGAATAACAATGAGCAGTTCTTC	CASSLDGNNNEQFF
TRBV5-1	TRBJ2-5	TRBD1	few	TGCGCCAGCAGCTTAGGGACAGGGATTCAAGAGACCCAGTACTTC	CASSLGTGIQETQYF
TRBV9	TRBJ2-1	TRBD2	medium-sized	TGTGCCAGCAGCGTAGCTGAGGTAGCGGGAGGGCCGGGCAATGAGCAGTTCTTC	CASSVAEVAGGPGNEQFF
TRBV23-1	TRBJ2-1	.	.	TGCGCCAGCAGTCAATCCGGGGGCTACCGGGACAGCCCTGACAATGAGCAGTTCTTC	CASSQSGGYRDSPDNEQFF
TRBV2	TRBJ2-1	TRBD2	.	TGTGCCAGCAGAAGCGGGACGGAGCAGTTCTTC	CASRSGTEQFF